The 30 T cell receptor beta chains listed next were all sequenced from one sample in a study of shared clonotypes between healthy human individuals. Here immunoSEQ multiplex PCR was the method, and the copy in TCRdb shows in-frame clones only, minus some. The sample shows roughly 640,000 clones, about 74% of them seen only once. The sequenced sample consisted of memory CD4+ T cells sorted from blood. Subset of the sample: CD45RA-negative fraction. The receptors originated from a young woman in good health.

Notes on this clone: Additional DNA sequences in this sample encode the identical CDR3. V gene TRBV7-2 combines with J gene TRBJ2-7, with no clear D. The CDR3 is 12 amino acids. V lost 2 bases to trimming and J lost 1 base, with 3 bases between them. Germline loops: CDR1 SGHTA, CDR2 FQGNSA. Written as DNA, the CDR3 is TGTGCCAGCAGCTTATCATCCTACGAGCAGTACTTC. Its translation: CASSLSSYEQYF.

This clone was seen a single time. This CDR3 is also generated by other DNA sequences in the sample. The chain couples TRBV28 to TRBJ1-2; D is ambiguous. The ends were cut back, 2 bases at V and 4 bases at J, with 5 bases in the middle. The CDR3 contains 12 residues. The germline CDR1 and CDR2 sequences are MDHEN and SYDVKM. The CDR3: CASSLSGYGYTF. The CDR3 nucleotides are TGTGCCAGCAGTTTAAGTGGCTATGGCTACACCTTC.

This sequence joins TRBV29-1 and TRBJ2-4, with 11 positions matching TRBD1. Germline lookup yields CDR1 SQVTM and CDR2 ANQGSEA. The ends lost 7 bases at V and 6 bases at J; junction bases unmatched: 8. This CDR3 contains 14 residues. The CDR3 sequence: CSASKGTGGNIQYF. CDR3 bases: TGCAGCGCATCAAAGGGGACAGGGGGAAACATTCAGTACTTC.

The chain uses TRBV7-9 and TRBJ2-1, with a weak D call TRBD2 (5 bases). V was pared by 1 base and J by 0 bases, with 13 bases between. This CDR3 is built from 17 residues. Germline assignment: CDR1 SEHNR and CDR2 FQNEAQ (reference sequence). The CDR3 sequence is CASSLGGAESSYNEQFF. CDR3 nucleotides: TGTGCCAGCAGCTTAGGGGGAGCGGAAAGCTCCTACAATGAGCAGTTCTTC.

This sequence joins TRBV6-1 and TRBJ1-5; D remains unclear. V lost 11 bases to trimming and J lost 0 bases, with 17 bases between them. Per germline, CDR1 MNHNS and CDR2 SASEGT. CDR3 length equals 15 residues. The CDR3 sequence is CAARRVDTSNQPQHF. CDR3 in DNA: TGTGCCGCCCGGAGGGTCGACACTAGCAATCAGCCCCAGCATTTT.

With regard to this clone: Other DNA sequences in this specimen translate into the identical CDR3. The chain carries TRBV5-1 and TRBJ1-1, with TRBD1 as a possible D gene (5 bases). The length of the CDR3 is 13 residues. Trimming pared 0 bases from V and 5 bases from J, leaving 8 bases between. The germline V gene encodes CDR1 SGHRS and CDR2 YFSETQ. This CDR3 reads CASSLGGSTEAFF. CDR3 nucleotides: TGCGCCAGCAGCTTGGGGGGGTCTACTGAAGCTTTCTTT.

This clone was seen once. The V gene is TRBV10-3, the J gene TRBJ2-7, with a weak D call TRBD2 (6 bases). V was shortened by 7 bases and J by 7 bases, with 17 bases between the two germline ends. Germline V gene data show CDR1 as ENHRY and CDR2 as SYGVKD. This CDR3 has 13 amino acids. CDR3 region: CAINHRGGEEQYF. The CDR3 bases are TGTGCCATCAACCATAGGGGAGGAGAGGAGCAGTACTTC.

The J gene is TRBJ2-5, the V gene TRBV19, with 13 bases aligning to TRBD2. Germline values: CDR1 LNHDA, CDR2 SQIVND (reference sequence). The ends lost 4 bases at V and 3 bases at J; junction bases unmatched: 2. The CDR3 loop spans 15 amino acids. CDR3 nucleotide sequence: TGTGCCAGTAGTAAGACTAGCGGGGGGAAAGAGACCCAGTACTTC. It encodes CASSKTSGGKETQYF.

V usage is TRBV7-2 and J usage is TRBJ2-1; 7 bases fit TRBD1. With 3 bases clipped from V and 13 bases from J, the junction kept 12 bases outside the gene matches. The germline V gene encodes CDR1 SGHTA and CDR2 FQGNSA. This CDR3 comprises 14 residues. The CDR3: CASSLQRDSRSQFF. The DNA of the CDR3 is TGTGCCAGCAGCTTGCAACGGGACAGTCGGTCCCAGTTCTTC. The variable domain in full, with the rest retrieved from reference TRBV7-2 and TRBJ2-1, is GAGVSQSPSNKVTEKGKDVELRCDPISGHTALYWYRQSLGQGLEFLIYFQGNSAPDKSGLPSDRFSAERTGGSVSTLTIQRTQQEDSAVYLCASSLQRDSRSQFFGPGTRLTVL.

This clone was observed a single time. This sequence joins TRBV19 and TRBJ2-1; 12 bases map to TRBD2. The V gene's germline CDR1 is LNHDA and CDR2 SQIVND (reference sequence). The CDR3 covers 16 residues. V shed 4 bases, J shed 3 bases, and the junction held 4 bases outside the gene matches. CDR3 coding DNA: TGTGCCAGTAGTACGACGGGACTAGCGGGCTACAATGAGCAGTTCTTC. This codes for CASSTTGLAGYNEQFF.

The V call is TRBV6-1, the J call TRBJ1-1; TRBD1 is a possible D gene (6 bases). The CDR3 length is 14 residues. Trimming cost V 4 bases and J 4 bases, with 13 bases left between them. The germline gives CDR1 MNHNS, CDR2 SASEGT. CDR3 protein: CASSVRGPTTEAFF. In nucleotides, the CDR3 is TGTGCCAGCAGTGTACGGGGGCCTACCACTGAAGCTTTCTTT.

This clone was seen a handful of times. The CDR3 loop is CASSQGSGRVVEQFF. The CDR3 bases are TGCGCCAGCAGCCAAGGGTCGGGAAGGGTTGTTGAGCAGTTCTTC. V usage is TRBV4-1 and J usage is TRBJ2-1, with D perhaps matching TRBD2 (5 bases). V dropped 1 base and J dropped 9 bases, with 16 bases sitting between them. Germline CDR1 and CDR2: MGHRA and YSYEKL. The length of the CDR3 is 15 residues.

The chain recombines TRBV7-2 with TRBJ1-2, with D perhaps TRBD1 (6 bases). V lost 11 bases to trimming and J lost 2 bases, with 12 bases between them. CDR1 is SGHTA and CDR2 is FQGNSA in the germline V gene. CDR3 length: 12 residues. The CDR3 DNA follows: TGTGCCCAGCAGGGGCTGAACTATGGCTACACCTTC. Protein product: CAQQGLNYGYTF.

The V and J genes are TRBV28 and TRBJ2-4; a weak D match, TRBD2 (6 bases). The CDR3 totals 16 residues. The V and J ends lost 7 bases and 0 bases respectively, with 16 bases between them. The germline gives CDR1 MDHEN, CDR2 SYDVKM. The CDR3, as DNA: TGTGCCAGCAATGCCCTCGGCGGGGTAGCCAAAAACATTCAGTACTTC. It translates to CASNALGGVAKNIQYF.

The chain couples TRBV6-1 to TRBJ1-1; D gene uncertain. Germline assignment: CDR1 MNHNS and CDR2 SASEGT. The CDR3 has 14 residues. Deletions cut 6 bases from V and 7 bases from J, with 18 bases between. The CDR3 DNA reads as TGTGCCAGCAGGAGACTCGGACTGACTGATGAAGCTTTCTTT. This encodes CASRRLGLTDEAFF.

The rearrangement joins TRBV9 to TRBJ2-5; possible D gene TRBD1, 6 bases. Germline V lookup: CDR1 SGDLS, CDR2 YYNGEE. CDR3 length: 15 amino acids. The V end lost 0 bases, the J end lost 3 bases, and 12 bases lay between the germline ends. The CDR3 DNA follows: TGTGCCAGCAGCGTAGCTGGCAGGGGAGAAGAGACCCAGTACTTC. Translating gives CASSVAGRGEETQYF. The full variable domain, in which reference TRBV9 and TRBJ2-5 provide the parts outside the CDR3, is DSGVTQTPKHLITATGQRVTLRCSPRSGDLSVYWYQQSLDQGLQFLIQYYNGEERAKGNILERFSAQQFPDLHSELNLSSLELGDSALYFCASSVAGRGEETQYFGPGTRLLVL.

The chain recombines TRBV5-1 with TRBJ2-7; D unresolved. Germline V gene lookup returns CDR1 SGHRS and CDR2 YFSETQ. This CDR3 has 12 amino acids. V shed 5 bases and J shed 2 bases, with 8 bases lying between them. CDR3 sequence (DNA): TGCGCCAGCAGGCAAGAAACCTACGAGCAGTACTTC. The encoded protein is CASRQETYEQYF.

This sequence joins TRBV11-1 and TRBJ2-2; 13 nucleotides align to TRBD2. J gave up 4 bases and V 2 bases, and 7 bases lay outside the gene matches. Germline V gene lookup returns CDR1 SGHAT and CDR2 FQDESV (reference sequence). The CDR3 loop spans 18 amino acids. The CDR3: CASSLRLAGGRGTGELFF. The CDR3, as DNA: TGTGCCAGCAGCTTACGACTAGCGGGAGGACGGGGCACCGGGGAGCTGTTTTTT.

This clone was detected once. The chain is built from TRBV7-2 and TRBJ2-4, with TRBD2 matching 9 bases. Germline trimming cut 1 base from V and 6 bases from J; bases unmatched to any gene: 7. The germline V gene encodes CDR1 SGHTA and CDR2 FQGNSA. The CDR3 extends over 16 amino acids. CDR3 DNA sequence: TGTGCCAGCAGCTTAGAGGGTAGCGGGAGTGGAAACATTCAGTACTTC. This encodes CASSLEGSGSGNIQYF.

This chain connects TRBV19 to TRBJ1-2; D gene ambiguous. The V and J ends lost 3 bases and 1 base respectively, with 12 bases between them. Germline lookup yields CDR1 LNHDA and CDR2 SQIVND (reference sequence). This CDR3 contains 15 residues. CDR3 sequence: CASSIRPKDNYGYTF. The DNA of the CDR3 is TGTGCCAGTAGTATTCGACCGAAAGATAACTATGGCTACACCTTC.

CDR3 region: CASSGGGLLGNTIYF. CDR3 nucleotides: TGTGCCAGCAGCGGGGGGGGTTTGCTGGGAAACACCATATATTTT. The V call is TRBV27, the J call TRBJ1-3, with a possible D match to TRBD1 (5 bases). The V gene's germline CDR1 is MNHEY and CDR2 SMNVEV (reference sequence). The CDR3 length is 15 residues. With 6 bases removed from V and 4 bases from J, the gap between germline ends came to 16 bases.

The CDR3 loop is CASSIQGRGIGEAFF. CDR3 DNA: TGTGCCAGTAGTATCCAGGGACGGGGTATCGGTGAAGCTTTCTTT. The chain couples TRBV19 to TRBJ1-1, with D perhaps matching TRBD1 (5 bases). Germline lookup yields CDR1 LNHDA and CDR2 SQIVND (reference sequence). V shed 3 bases and J shed 7 bases, with 18 bases lying between them. The CDR3 is made up of 15 amino acids.

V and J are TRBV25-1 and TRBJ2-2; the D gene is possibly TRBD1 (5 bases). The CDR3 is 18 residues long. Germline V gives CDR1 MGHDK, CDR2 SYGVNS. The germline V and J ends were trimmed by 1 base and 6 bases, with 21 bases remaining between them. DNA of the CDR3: TGTGCCAGCAGTGAATCTAAAGACGGGTGGGGCTCGGCCGGGGAGCTGTTTTTT. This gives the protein CASSESKDGWGSAGELFF.

In nucleotides, the CDR3 is TGTGCCAGCAGCCCATTTGAAGCGGGCAGATCTAACTCGCAGTACTTC. It translates to CASSPFEAGRSNSQYF. The chain uses TRBV11-2 and TRBJ2-7; a possible D gene is TRBD2 (6 bases). The V and J ends lost 5 bases and 9 bases respectively, with 26 bases between them. There are 16 residues in the CDR3. Germline CDR1 is SGHAT and CDR2 is FQNNGV.

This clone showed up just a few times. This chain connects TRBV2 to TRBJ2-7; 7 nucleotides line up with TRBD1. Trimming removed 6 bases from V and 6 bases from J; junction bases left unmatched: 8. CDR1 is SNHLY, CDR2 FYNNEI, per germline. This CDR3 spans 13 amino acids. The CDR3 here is CASRNYRGSEQYF. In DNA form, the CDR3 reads TGTGCCAGCAGAAATTACAGGGGATCCGAGCAGTACTTC.

The chain's CDR3 is CASSLVWGTGYMNTEAFF. The CDR3 DNA is TGTGCCAGCAGCTTAGTATGGGGGACAGGGTACATGAACACTGAAGCTTTCTTT. The chain couples TRBV7-2 to TRBJ1-1; 9 positions match TRBD1. The CDR3 sequence is 18 residues long. Trimming at V came to 1 base and at J to 0 bases, leaving 9 bases not matched to a gene. The germline V gene has CDR1 SGHTA and CDR2 FQGNSA.

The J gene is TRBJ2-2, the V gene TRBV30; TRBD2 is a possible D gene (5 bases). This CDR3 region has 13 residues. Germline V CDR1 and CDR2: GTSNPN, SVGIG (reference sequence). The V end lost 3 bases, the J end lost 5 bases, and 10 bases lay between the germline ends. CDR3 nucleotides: TGTGCCTGGAGGCTCGGACTTACCGGGGAGCTGTTTTTT. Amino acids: CAWRLGLTGELFF. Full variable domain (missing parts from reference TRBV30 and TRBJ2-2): SQTIHQWPATLVQPVGSPLSLECTVEGTSNPNLYWYRQAAGRGLQLLFYSVGIGQISSEVPQNLSASRPQDRQFILSSKKLLLSDSGFYLCAWRLGLTGELFFGEGSRLTVL.

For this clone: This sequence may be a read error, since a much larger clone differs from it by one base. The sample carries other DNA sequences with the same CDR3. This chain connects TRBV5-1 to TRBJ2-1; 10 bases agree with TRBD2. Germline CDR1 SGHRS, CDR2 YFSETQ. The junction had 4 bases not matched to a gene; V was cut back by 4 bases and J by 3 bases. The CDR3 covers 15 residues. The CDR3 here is CASSISSGSYNEQFF. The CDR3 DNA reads TGCGCCAGCAGCATCTCTAGCGGGAGCTACAATGAGCAGTTCTTC.

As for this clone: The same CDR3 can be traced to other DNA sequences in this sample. The DNA for the CDR3 is TGCGCCAGCAGCTTGTCCAGCACTAATGAAAAACTGTTTTTT. Its protein product is CASSLSSTNEKLFF. The rearrangement links TRBV5-1 to TRBJ1-4; D is unresolved. The germline CDR1 and CDR2 sequences are SGHRS and YFSETQ. The CDR3 is made up of 14 amino acids. Trimming left V 1 base short and J 2 bases short, with 6 bases between. The full variable domain, completed using reference TRBV5-1 and TRBJ1-4, is KAGVTQTPRYLIKTRGQQVTLSCSPISGHRSVSWYQQTPGQGLQFLFEYFSETQRNKGNFPGRFSGRQFSNSRSEMNVSTLELGDSALYLCASSLSSTNEKLFFGSGTQLSVL.

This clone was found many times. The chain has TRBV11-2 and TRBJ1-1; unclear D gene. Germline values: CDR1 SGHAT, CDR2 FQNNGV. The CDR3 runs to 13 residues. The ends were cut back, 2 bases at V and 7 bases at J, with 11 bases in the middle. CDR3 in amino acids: CASSLRHGGEAFF. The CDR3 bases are TGTGCCAGCAGCTTACGGCACGGCGGTGAAGCTTTCTTT.